Listed here are 21 T cell receptor beta chains from one sample, sequenced in a study of neurological immune-mediated disorders. TCRdb redid the calling of the 5' RACE reads with MiXCR, one entry per CDR3 protein. The sample contains 35,000 to 45,000 distinct CDR3 sequences, roughly 7% of which appear only once. Specimen: PBMCs. Every receptor here comes from a woman aged 35 to 49 in good health.

This clonotype is medium-sized in the sample. This chain uses TRBV14 with TRBJ2-1; TRBD1 agrees at 7 bases. V lost 6 bases, J lost 7 bases, and 9 bases stayed unmatched. Germline V gene data show CDR1 as SGHDN and CDR2 as FVKESK. The CDR3 has 14 amino acids. CDR3 protein: CASSPIRTGNEQFF. The CDR3 bases are TGTGCCAGCAGTCCGATCAGGACAGGTAATGAGCAGTTCTTC.

This clonotype appeared many times. The chain recombines TRBV27 with TRBJ2-2; D unclear. V lost 3 bases and J lost 2, with 7 bases in between. CDR1 is MNHEY and CDR2 is SMNVEV in the germline V gene (reference sequence). The CDR3 loop spans 14 amino acids. The CDR3 reads CASSLELNTGELFF. Here the CDR3 DNA reads TGTGCCAGCAGTTTGGAGCTAAACACCGGGGAGCTGTTTTTT.

The rearrangement uses TRBV4-2 and TRBJ2-7, with 8 bases lining up with TRBD2. CDR3 size: 15 residues. The V gene's germline CDR1 is LGHNA and CDR2 YNFKEQ. V lost 4 bases, J lost 2 bases, and 7 bases stayed unmatched. The CDR3 reads CASSRLAGSTYEQYF. The DNA of the CDR3 is TGTGCCAGCAGCCGCTTAGCGGGGTCTACCTACGAGCAGTACTTC.

This clonotype was recorded many times. The chain is built from TRBV27 and TRBJ2-1; D not resolved. Trimming pared 2 bases from V and 6 bases from J, leaving 8 bases between. The germline V gene encodes CDR1 MNHEY and CDR2 SMNVEV (reference sequence). The CDR3 covers 13 residues. DNA for the CDR3: TGTGCCAGCAGTTTAGGAGTTATCAATGAGCAGTTCTTC. It is translated as CASSLGVINEQFF.

The table lists this clonotype with many counts. The CDR3 protein is CASGGSSAQYF. In DNA, the CDR3 is TGTGCCAGCGGAGGATCTAGCGCGCAGTATTTT. The genes are TRBV9 and TRBJ2-3; D is perhaps TRBD2 (6 bases). The ends were cut back, 7 bases at V and 10 bases at J, with 13 bases in the middle. The length of the CDR3 is 11 residues. Germline V gives CDR1 SGDLS, CDR2 YYNGEE.

This clonotype showed up many times. The CDR3 region has the DNA TGCGCCAGCAGTGGCCCCTTAAACTCCTACAATGAGCAGTTCTTC. This codes for CASSGPLNSYNEQFF. The rearrangement links TRBV10-2 to TRBJ2-1; no reliable D call. V lost 4 bases, J lost 0 bases, and 10 bases lay in between. The length of the CDR3 is 15 residues. Looked up from germline, CDR1 is WSHSY and CDR2 is SAAADI.

This clonotype was recorded many times. The chain is built from TRBV5-1 and TRBJ1-1; D gene unclear. The CDR3 consists of 13 residues. Trimming shortened V by 1 base and J by 3 bases, and 7 bases separated the two germline ends. Germline V gene sequence: CDR1 SGHRS, CDR2 YFSETQ. The chain's CDR3 is CASSLLGDTEAFF. CDR3 DNA: TGCGCCAGCAGCTTGCTGGGAGACACTGAAGCTTTCTTT.

This clonotype was observed at least ten times. The chain is built from TRBV29-1 and TRBJ2-5, with D maybe TRBD1 (6 bases). Per the germline V gene, CDR1 is SQVTM and CDR2 is ANQGSEA. The CDR3 is made up of 13 amino acids. V was clipped by 4 bases and J by 1 base, with 10 bases between them. CDR3 residues: CSVVRGSQETQYF. Written as DNA, the CDR3 is TGCAGCGTTGTCAGGGGTTCCCAAGAGACCCAGTACTTC.

There are many counts of this clonotype. The gene calls are TRBV11-2 and TRBJ1-2, with 7 bases lining up with TRBD1. J was trimmed by 3 bases and V by 1 base; bases with no gene match: 11. Germline CDR1 is SGHAT and CDR2 is FQNNGV. The CDR3 has 17 residues. CDR3 coding DNA: TGTGCCAGCAGCTTAGTCCCCGTAAGGGGGCAGGACTATGGCTACACCTTC. Its translation: CASSLVPVRGQDYGYTF.

This clonotype was counted many times. The chain is built from TRBV4-1 and TRBJ2-1; TRBD1 is a possible D gene (6 bases). The germline CDR1 and CDR2 sequences are MGHRA and YSYEKL. The CDR3 consists of 16 residues. V was cut by 3 bases and J by 4 bases, with 16 bases left in between. In DNA, the CDR3 is TGCGCCAGCAGCCAGACCCCCGGACAGCCTTACAATGAGCAGTTCTTC. It codes for CASSQTPGQPYNEQFF.

In this sample, this clonotype turned up many times. V is TRBV5-6 and J is TRBJ2-2; 12 nucleotides match TRBD1. Trimming at V came to 3 bases and at J to 9 bases, leaving 6 bases not matched to a gene. CDR1 and CDR2 from the germline V gene are SGHDT and YYEEEE. The CDR3 has 15 residues. The CDR3 nucleotides are TGTGCCAGCAGCTCGGGACAGGGGGCCTCTTGGGAGCTGTTTTTT. Translation: CASSSGQGASWELFF. The variable domain in full, with the rest retrieved from reference TRBV5-6 and TRBJ2-2, is DAGVTQSPTHLIKTRGQQVTLRCSPKSGHDTVSWYQQALGQGPQFIFQYYEEEERQRGNFPDRFSGHQFPNYSSELNVNALLLGDSALYLCASSSGQGASWELFFGEGSRLTVL.

This clonotype was recorded at least ten times. J is TRBJ1-5 and V is TRBV19; D is unclear. The CDR3 spans 15 residues. CDR1 and CDR2 from the germline V gene are LNHDA and SQIVND (reference sequence). V dropped 10 bases and J dropped 3 bases, with 19 bases sitting between them. The CDR3 DNA sequence: TGTGCCACCCACGGGCGGGCGGGGTTCAATCAGCCCCAGCATTTT. This translates into CATHGRAGFNQPQHF.

In this sample, this clonotype turned up many times. The chain employs TRBV24-1 and TRBJ2-5; a weak D match, TRBD1 (5 bases). The CDR3 is 14 residues long. V lost 3 bases and J 4 bases, leaving 11 bases between the germline ends. Germline-derived CDR1 and CDR2 are KGHDR and SFDVKD. In nucleotides, the CDR3 is TGTGCCACCAGTGATACCGGCAGGGCAGAGACCCAGTACTTC. Translation: CATSDTGRAETQYF.

This clonotype was recorded at least ten times. The chain's CDR3 is CASSSAGTGHTEAFF. Here the CDR3 DNA reads TGTGCCAGCAGCTCCGCCGGGACAGGGCACACTGAAGCTTTCTTT. V usage is TRBV7-9 and J usage is TRBJ1-1; 9 bases are a match to TRBD1. Germline CDR1 is SEHNR and CDR2 is FQNEAQ (reference sequence). The CDR3 loop spans 15 amino acids. Unmatched junction bases numbered 6, after V lost 4 bases and J lost 3 bases.

This clonotype was seen at least ten times. This CDR3 is CASSEGQGHSPLHF. The CDR3, as DNA: TGTGCCAGCAGCGAAGGACAGGGCCATTCACCCCTCCACTTT. The V gene is TRBV4-2, the J gene TRBJ1-6; TRBD1 agrees at 8 bases. Germline-derived CDR1 and CDR2 are LGHNA and YNFKEQ. The trim removed 5 bases at V and 8 bases at J, leaving 5 bases unmatched. This CDR3 is 14 amino acids long.

This clonotype has a count of ten or more. The chain joins TRBV4-1 to TRBJ2-2; perhaps TRBD2 as D (5 bases). Germline CDR1 and CDR2: MGHRA and YSYEKL. The CDR3 runs to 14 residues. V lost 3 bases, J lost 4 bases, and 9 bases lay in between. In nucleotides, the CDR3 is TGCGCCAGCAGCCATGGACTTTTCACCGGGGAGCTGTTTTTT. Protein product: CASSHGLFTGELFF.

This clonotype was counted many times. The chain couples TRBV28 to TRBJ2-3; D may be TRBD2 (5 bases). The CDR3 is 19 residues long. Trimming cost V 3 bases and J 0 bases, with 22 bases left between them. Germline assignment: CDR1 MDHEN and CDR2 SYDVKM. As DNA, the CDR3 is TGTGCCAGCAGTTTTAGGCTAGCAGACATTTTTATTAGCACAGATACGCAGTATTTT. Translation: CASSFRLADIFISTDTQYF. The full variable domain, its missing parts supplied by reference TRBV28 and TRBJ2-3, is DVKVTQSSRYLVKRTGEKVFLECVQDMDHENMFWYRQDPGLGLRLIYFSYDVKMKEKGDIPEGYSVSREKKERFSLILESASTNQTSMYLCASSFRLADIFISTDTQYFGPGTRLTVL.

This clonotype has only a few counts. A much larger clone is a single base away; this may be a read error. The V and J genes are TRBV3-1 and TRBJ1-2; tentative D call: TRBD1 (5 bases). The CDR3 consists of 14 residues. V shed 4 bases and J shed 4 bases, with 13 bases lying between them. Germline lookup yields CDR1 LGHDT and CDR2 YNNKEL (reference sequence). CDR3 nucleotide sequence: TGTGCCAGCAGCCGGGTACAGGCCCCCTATGGCTACACCTTC. Amino acid sequence: CASSRVQAPYGYTF.

The sample holds many counts of this clonotype. CDR3 amino acids: CASSLGVYYGYTF. Written as DNA, the CDR3 is TGTGCCAGCAGCCTTGGTGTCTACTATGGCTACACCTTC. V usage is TRBV12-3 or TRBV12-4 and J usage is TRBJ1-2; no clear D. Deletions cut 6 bases from V and 3 bases from J, with 11 bases between. This CDR3 has 13 residues.

This clonotype was seen ten or more times. V is TRBV5-1 and J is TRBJ2-1; a possible D gene is TRBD2 (5 bases). CDR1 and CDR2 from the germline V gene are SGHRS and YFSETQ. V gave up 1 base and J gave up 8 bases, with 13 bases separating them. The CDR3 contains 14 residues. CDR3 nucleotides: TGCGCCAGCAGCTTGAAAGCGGAGAAGTATGAGCAGTTCTTC. Protein sequence: CASSLKAEKYEQFF.

This clonotype was seen at least ten times. The rearrangement uses TRBV25-1 and TRBJ1-2; D is ambiguous. Trimming removed 7 bases from V and 0 bases from J, with 12 bases in between. CDR1 and CDR2 from the germline V gene are MGHDK and SYGVNS. The CDR3 runs 14 residues. CDR3 nucleotides: TGTGCCAGCAAAGGAGAAACCTCTAACTATGGCTACACCTTC. It specifies CASKGETSNYGYTF.